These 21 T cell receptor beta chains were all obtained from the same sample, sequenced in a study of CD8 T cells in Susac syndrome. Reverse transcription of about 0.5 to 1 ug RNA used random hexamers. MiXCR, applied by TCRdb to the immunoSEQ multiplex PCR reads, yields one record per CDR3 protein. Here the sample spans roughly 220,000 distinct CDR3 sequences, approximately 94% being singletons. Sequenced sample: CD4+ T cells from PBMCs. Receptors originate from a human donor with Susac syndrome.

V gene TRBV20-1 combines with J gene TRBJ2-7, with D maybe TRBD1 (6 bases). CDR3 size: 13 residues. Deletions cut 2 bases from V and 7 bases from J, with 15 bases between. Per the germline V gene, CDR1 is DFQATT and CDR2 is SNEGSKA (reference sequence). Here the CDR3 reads CSARRDISKEQYF. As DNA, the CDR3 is TGCAGTGCTAGAAGGGACATCTCTAAGGAGCAGTACTTC.

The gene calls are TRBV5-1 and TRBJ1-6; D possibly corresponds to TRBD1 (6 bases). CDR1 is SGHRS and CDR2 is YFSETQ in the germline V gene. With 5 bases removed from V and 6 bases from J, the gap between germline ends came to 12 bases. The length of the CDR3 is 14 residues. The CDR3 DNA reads TGCGCCAGCAGTCCGGGGGCAGCTAATTCACCCCTCCACTTT. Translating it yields CASSPGAANSPLHF.

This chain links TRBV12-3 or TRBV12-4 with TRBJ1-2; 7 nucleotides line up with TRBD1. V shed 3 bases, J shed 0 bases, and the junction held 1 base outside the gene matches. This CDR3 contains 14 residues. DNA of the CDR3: TGTGCCAGCAGTTTGGGACAGTCTAACTATGGCTACACCTTC. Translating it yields CASSLGQSNYGYTF.

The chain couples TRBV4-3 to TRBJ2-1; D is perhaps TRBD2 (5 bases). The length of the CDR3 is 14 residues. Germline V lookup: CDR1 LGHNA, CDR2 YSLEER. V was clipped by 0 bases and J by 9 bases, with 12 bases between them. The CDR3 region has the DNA TGCGCCAGCAGCCAAGATGGGAGAGACCTTGAGCAGTTCTTC. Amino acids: CASSQDGRDLEQFF.

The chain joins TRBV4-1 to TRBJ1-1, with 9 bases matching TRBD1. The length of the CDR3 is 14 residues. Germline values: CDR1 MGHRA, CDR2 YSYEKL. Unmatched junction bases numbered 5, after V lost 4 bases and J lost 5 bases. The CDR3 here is CASSPTGGVTEAFF. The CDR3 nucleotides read TGCGCCAGCAGCCCGACAGGGGGTGTTACTGAAGCTTTCTTT.

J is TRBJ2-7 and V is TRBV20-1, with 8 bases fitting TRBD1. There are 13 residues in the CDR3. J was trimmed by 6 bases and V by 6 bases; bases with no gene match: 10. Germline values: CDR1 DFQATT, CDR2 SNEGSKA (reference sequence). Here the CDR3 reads CSAVRTTGGEQYF. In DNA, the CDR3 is TGCAGTGCCGTCCGTACCACAGGGGGCGAGCAGTACTTC.

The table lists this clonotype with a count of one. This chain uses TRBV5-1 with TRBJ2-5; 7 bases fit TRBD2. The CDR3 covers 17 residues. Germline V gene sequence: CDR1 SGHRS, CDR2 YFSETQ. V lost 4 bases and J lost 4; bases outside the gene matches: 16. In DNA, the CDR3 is TGCGCCAGCAGCCGAACTAATGGACTAGTGCTTGCAGAGACCCAGTACTTC. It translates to CASSRTNGLVLAETQYF.

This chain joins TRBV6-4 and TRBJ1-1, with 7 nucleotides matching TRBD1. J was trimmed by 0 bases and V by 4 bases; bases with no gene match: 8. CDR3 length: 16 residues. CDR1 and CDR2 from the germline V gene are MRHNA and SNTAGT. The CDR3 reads CASSVQGMNMNTEAFF. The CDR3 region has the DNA TGTGCCAGCAGTGTACAGGGGATGAACATGAACACTGAAGCTTTCTTT.

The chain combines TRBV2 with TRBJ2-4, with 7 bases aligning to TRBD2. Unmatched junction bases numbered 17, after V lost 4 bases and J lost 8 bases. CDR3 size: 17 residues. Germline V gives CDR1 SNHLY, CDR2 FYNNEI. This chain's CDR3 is CASSARSGTTPWDIQYF. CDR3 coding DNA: TGTGCCAGCAGTGCCCGTTCCGGGACTACCCCCTGGGACATTCAGTACTTC.

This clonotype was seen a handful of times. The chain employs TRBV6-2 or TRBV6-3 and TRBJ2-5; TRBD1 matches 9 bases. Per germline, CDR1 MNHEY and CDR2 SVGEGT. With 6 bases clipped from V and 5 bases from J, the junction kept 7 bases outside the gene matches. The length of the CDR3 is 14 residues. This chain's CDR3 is CASRFIQGAETQYF. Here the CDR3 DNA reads TGTGCCAGCAGGTTTATACAGGGGGCTGAGACCCAGTACTTC.

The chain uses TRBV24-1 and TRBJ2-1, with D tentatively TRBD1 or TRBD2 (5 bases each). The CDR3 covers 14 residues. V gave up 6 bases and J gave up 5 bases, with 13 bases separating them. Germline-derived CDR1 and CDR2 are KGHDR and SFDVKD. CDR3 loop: CATSHRDLHNEQFF. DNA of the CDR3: TGTGCCACCAGTCACCGGGACCTCCACAATGAGCAGTTCTTC.

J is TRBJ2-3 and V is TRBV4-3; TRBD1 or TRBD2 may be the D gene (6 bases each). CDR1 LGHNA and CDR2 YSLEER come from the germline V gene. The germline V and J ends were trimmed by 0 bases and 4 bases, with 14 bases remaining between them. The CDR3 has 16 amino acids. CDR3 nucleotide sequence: TGCGCCAGCAGCCAAGAGACGGGGGCCGTTGCAGATACGCAGTATTTT. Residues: CASSQETGAVADTQYF.

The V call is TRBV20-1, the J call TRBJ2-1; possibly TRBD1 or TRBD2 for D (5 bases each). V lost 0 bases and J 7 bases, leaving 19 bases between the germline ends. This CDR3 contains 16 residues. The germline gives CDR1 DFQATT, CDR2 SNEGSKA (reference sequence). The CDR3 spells CSARDGGTGLPNEQFF. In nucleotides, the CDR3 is TGCAGTGCTAGAGACGGTGGGACGGGCCTCCCGAATGAGCAGTTCTTC.

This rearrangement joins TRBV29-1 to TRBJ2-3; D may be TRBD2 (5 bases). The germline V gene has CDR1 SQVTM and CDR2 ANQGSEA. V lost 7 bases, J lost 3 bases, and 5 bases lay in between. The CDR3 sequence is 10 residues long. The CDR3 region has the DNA TGCAGCGCGGGGACAGATACGCAGTATTTT. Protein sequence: CSAGTDTQYF.

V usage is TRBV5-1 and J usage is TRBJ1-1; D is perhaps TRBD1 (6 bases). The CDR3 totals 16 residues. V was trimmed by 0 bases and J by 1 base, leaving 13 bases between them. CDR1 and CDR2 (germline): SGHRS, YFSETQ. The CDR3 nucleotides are TGCGCCAGCAGCTTGGGGACAGAGTATTCGAACACTGAAGCTTTCTTT. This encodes CASSLGTEYSNTEAFF. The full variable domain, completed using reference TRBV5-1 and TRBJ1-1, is KAGVTQTPRYLIKTRGQQVTLSCSPISGHRSVSWYQQTPGQGLQFLFEYFSETQRNKGNFPGRFSGRQFSNSRSEMNVSTLELGDSALYLCASSLGTEYSNTEAFFGQGTRLTVV.

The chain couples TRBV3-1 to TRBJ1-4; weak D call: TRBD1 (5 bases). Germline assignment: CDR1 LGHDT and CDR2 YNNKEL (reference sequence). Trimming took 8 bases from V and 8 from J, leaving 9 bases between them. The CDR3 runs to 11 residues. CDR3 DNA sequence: TGTGCCAGCGGGGACGGCGAAAAACTGTTTTTT. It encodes CASGDGEKLFF. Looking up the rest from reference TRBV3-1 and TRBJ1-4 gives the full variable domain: DTAVSQTPKYLVTQMGNDKSIKCEQNLGHDTMYWYKQDSKKFLKIMFSYNNKELIINETVPNRFSPKSPDKAHLNLHINSLELGDSAVYFCASGDGEKLFFGSGTQLSVL.

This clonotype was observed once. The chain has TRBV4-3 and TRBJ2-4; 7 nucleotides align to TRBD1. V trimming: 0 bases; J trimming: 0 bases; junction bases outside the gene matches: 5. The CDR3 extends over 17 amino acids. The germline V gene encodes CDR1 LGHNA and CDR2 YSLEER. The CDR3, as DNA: TGCGCCAGCAGCCAAGAAGGGGGACAGTTAGCCAAAAACATTCAGTACTTC. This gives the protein CASSQEGGQLAKNIQYF.

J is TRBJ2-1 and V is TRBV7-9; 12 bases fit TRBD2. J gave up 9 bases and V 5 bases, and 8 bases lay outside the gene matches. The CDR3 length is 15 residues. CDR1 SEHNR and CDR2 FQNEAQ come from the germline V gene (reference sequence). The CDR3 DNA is TGTGCCAGCAGCCGACTAGCGGGGGAAGTAGGTGAGCAGTTCTTC. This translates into CASSRLAGEVGEQFF. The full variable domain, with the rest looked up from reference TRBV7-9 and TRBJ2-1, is DTGVSQNPRHKITKRGQNVTFRCDPISEHNRLYWYRQTLGQGPEFLTYFQNEAQLEKSRLLSDRFSAERPKGSFSTLEIQRTEQGDSAMYLCASSRLAGEVGEQFFGPGTRLTVL.

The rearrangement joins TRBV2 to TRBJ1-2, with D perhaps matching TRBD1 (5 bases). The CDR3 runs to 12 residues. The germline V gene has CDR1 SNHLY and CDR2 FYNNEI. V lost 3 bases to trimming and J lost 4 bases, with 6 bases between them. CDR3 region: CASSDGGYGYTF. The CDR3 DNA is TGTGCCAGCAGTGACGGGGGCTATGGCTACACCTTC.

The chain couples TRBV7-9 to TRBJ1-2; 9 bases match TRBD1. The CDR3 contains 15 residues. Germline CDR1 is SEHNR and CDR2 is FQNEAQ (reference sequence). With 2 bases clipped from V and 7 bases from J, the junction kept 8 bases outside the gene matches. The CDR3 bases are TGTGCCAGCAGCTTATCAGGGACAGGGTCGGGTGGCTACACCTTC. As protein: CASSLSGTGSGGYTF.

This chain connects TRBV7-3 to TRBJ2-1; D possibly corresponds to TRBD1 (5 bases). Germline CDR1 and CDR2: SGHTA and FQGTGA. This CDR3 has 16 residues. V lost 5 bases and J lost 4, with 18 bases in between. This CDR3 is CASSAQHDSRYNEQFF. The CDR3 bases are TGTGCCAGCAGCGCCCAACACGACAGCCGATACAATGAGCAGTTCTTC.